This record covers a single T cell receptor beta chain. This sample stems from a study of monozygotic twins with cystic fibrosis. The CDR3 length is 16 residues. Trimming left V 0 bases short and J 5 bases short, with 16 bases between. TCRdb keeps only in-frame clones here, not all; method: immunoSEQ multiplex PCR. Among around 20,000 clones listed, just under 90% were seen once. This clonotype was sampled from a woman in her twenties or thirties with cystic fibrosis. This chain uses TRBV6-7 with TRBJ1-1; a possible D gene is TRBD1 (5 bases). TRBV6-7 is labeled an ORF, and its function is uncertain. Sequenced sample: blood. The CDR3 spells CASSYSTFLKGTEAFF. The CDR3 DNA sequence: TGTGCCAGCAGTTACTCGACTTTCCTTAAGGGGACTGAAGCTTTCTTT.